The T cell receptor beta chain described here comes from a study of cytomegalovirus exposure and HLA in healthy donors. General study findings and limits: It was assumed in the presence/absence analyses that sequencing depth was roughly uniform across donors.

Details on this clone: Its antigen remains unidentified.

Germline V gene lookup returns CDR1 SGHRS and CDR2 YFSETQ. CDR3 length: 18 amino acids. V was cut by 4 bases and J by 0 bases, with 20 bases left in between. The PCR used 60 Vbeta and 13 Jbeta primers. Method: immunoSEQ multiplex PCR; TCRdb's copy keeps in-frame clones and lacks some. The sample lists about 110,000 clones; around 62% were seen once. Sample: PBMCs. J is TRBJ1-5 and V is TRBV5-1; unclear D gene. The receptor comes from a man aged 25 to 40 in good health and CMV-seropositive. CDR3 sequence: CASSLLGPPFYSNQPQHF. The CDR3 coding sequence is TGCGCCAGCAGCCTTCTTGGGCCCCCCTTCTATAGCAATCAGCCCCAGCATTTT.